These 11 T cell receptor beta chains were all obtained from the same sample, sequenced in a study of technical replicates of blood from a few donors. The data were produced by immunoSEQ multiplex PCR, yet TCRdb's version contains in-frame clones alone and is incomplete. The table includes some 82,000 clones, around 94% detected once. The sample comprised T cells isolated from PBMCs. Receptor source: a human donor in good health.

This clone was found once. The rearrangement joins TRBV7-8 to TRBJ2-1, with TRBD2 matching 7 bases. This CDR3 spans 19 amino acids. The V segment lost 3 bases and the J segment 7 bases; nucleotides outside the gene matches: 21. Looked up from germline, CDR1 is SGHVS and CDR2 is FQNEAQ. CDR3 DNA: TGTGCCAGCAGCTTCTCAGGCTTCAAGGCGGGAGTGATTAGGAATGAGCAGTTCTTC. It yields the protein CASSFSGFKAGVIRNEQFF.

The chain joins TRBV29-1 to TRBJ1-4; no clear D gene. V shed 4 bases and J shed 0 bases, with 15 bases lying between them. Per germline, CDR1 SQVTM and CDR2 ANQGSEA. This CDR3 spans 16 amino acids. The CDR3 DNA is TGCAGCGTTGTTGGGAGAGGTTCCTCAACTAATGAAAAACTGTTTTTT. Protein: CSVVGRGSSTNEKLFF.

The chain recombines TRBV10-3 with TRBJ2-5, with 11 bases matching TRBD2. Germline CDR1 and CDR2: ENHRY and SYGVKD. Germline trimming cut 10 bases from V and 1 base from J; bases unmatched to any gene: 5. The CDR3 loop spans 14 amino acids. This chain's CDR3 is CATTSGSGQETQYF. In nucleotides, the CDR3 is TGTGCCACAACTAGCGGGAGTGGCCAAGAGACCCAGTACTTC.

The J gene is TRBJ2-3, the V gene TRBV9; the D gene is possibly TRBD2 (7 bases). CDR1 is SGDLS and CDR2 is YYNGEE in the germline V gene. This CDR3 contains 14 residues. Trimming cost V 5 bases and J 5 bases, with 15 bases left between them. CDR3 bases: TGTGCCAGCAGGGGGGGGGCTCAGGGAGATACGCAGTATTTT. Translated, it gives CASRGGAQGDTQYF.

V gene TRBV6-5 combines with J gene TRBJ1-5; 12 bases align to TRBD1. With 6 bases clipped from V and 4 bases from J, the junction kept 4 bases outside the gene matches. From germline, CDR1 is MNHEY and CDR2 SVGAGI. The CDR3 sequence is 15 residues long. The CDR3 sequence: CASSGTGGVNQPQHF. CDR3 coding DNA: TGTGCCAGCAGCGGGACAGGGGGCGTGAATCAGCCCCAGCATTTT.

This chain connects TRBV9 to TRBJ1-3; D is perhaps TRBD1 (5 bases). Trimming pared 3 bases from V and 4 bases from J, leaving 14 bases between. From germline, CDR1 is SGDLS and CDR2 YYNGEE. CDR3 length equals 15 residues. This CDR3 reads CASSAPTVTGNTIYF. The CDR3 region has the DNA TGTGCCAGCAGCGCCCCGACAGTCACCGGAAACACCATATATTTT. Full variable domain (remainder filled in from reference TRBV9 and TRBJ1-3): DSGVTQTPKHLITATGQRVTLRCSPRSGDLSVYWYQQSLDQGLQFLIQYYNGEERAKGNILERFSAQQFPDLHSELNLSSLELGDSALYFCASSAPTVTGNTIYFGEGSWLTVV.

The V call is TRBV18, the J call TRBJ1-2, with D maybe TRBD1 (6 bases). V was cut by 0 bases and J by 4 bases, with 9 bases left in between. Germline CDR1 KGHSH, CDR2 LQKENI. This CDR3 spans 14 amino acids. The CDR3 is CASSPPGQTYGYTF. For the CDR3, the DNA is TGTGCCAGCTCACCACCCGGACAGACCTATGGCTACACCTTC.

The V call is TRBV10-3, the J call TRBJ2-2; no clear D. Deletions cut 10 bases from V and 4 bases from J, with 7 bases between. The CDR3 totals 11 residues. Germline-derived CDR1 and CDR2 are ENHRY and SYGVKD. The CDR3 nucleotides are TGTGCCACCCTAGGCACCGGGGAGCTGTTTTTT. Residues: CATLGTGELFF.

The rearrangement uses TRBV27 and TRBJ2-1, with D uncertain. The CDR3 is 11 residues long. CDR1 is MNHEY and CDR2 is SMNVEV in the germline V gene (reference sequence). V was clipped by 9 bases and J by 6 bases, with 9 bases between them. Written as DNA, the CDR3 is TGTGCCAGTACAAGCGTCAATGAGCAGTTCTTC. This sequence encodes CASTSVNEQFF.

The chain links TRBV7-6 to TRBJ2-3; 12 nucleotides align to TRBD2. The CDR3 runs to 16 residues. The J segment lost 3 bases and the V segment lost 5 bases, leaving 6 bases of the junction unmatched. CDR1 and CDR2 (germline): SGHVS, FNYEAQ. The DNA of the CDR3 is TGTGCCAGCAGCAAACGGACTAGCGGGGAGACAGATACGCAGTATTTT. Residues: CASSKRTSGETDTQYF.

The rearrangement uses TRBV7-9 and TRBJ1-5, with 7 bases matching TRBD1. V trimming: 3 bases; J trimming: 4 bases; junction bases outside the gene matches: 3. This CDR3 has 14 amino acids. Germline V gives CDR1 SEHNR, CDR2 FQNEAQ (reference sequence). The chain's CDR3 is CASSFTGVNQPQHF. CDR3 sequence (DNA): TGTGCCAGCAGCTTCACAGGGGTGAATCAGCCCCAGCATTTT.